This T cell receptor beta chain originates from a study of blood T cell repertoires in COVID-19 (dated by TCRdb to the early 2020s). Broadly, across the study: The collaborator samples originated in the United States, Italy and Spain and spanned the acute and convalescent phases of COVID-19. The prospective study material was composed of cDNA or gDNA derived from T cells, B-cell-depleted T cells, or PBMCs. The dataset comprised deeply sampled blood TCRbeta repertoires from subjects exposed to, actively infected with, or recovered from COVID-19. The repertoires were released in a freely available public database intended as a resource for research on the immune response to SARS-CoV-2. The samples were drawn from the first 160 participants of the ongoing ImmuneRACE study and from roughly 1,300 subjects provided by 6 global collaborators. Sample metadata almost always included a de-identified subject ID, COVID-19 status, age in years and sex. HLA class I and class II types, where available, came from metadata supplied by the sample provider rather than from assay-based typing.

What the work shows at the level of the full study, not this receptor alone: Clinical and demographic metadata were provided uncurated, with the amount varying by source and participant.

This clone has a count of ten or more. There is no known antigen for this receptor. Base qualities were left out, and no much larger clone turns up one base away. V and J are truncated by 0 bases and 3 bases respectively, leaving an intervening sequence of 11 bases. Measured from the cysteine to the phenylalanine, the CDR3 is 15 residues long. Of all the DNA, just the CDR3 is kept, 45 bases in frame from base 1. The CDR1 and CDR2 encoded by the germline V gene are LGHNA and YSLEER. TCRbeta CDR3 regions were amplified from genomic DNA using the immunoSEQ Assay, a bias-controlled multiplex PCR. Under the source paper's analysis protocol: Nucleated cell counts per sample were estimated from amplification of reference gene primers within the assay. To quantify the absolute abundance of each unique TCRbeta CDR3 rearrangement, sequence reads were collapsed and filtered. For each sample, productive Simpson clonality was calculated as the square root of Simpson's diversity index across productive rearrangements. TCRdb mirrors the immuneACCESS table, restricted to in-frame sequences. Some clones are absent from its copies; in checked studies, under half trace to an unresolved V gene, and the reason for the others is unknown. D and trimming were read from the DNA, whereas the V and J calls and clone size are those reported in that table. Within this sample are a few hundred thousand clones, with more than 75% of them counted one time only. Together, the top ten hold 1.5% to 2% of the sample.

Enrolling through a virtual design, the prospective study's participants ranged in age from roughly 18 to 89 years and lived across 24 United States geographic areas. To assign participants to cohorts, the prospective study relied on clinical history that participants themselves reported in a screening survey and a study questionnaire. For ImmuneRACE Cohort 3, a participant was defined as recovered based on two consecutive negative NP/OP PCR tests, clearance by a healthcare professional, or resolution of symptoms. In the prospective study, whole blood, serum and a nasopharyngeal or oropharyngeal swab were collected from each participant by mobile phlebotomists. Participants in the prospective study had the option to provide additional blood draws and questionnaires over a roughly 2-month period. Prospective study blood samples were shipped either frozen or at room temperature before DNA extraction.

The TCR comes from a middle-aged man who had recovered from COVID-19. What was sequenced was PBMCs or T cells enriched from blood (not recorded which). Recombination joined TRBV4-3 with TRBJ1-2; tentative D gene TRBD1, with 5 bases matching. The DNA sequence reads TGCGCCAGCAGCCAAGACCCAGGGTCAGACTATGGCTACACCTTC. This codes for CASSQDPGSDYGYTF.